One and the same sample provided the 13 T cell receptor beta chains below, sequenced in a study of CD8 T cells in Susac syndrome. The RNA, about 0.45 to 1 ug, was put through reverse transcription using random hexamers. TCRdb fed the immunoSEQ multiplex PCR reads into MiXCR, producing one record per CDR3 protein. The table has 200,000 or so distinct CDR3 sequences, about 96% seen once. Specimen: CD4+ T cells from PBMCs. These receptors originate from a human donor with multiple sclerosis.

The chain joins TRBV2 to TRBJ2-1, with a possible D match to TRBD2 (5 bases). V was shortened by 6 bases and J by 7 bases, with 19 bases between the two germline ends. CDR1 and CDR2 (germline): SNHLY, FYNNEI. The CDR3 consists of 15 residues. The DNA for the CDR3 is TGTGCCAGCAGCTTCGAGGCGGGCCGACGTAATGAGCAGTTCTTC. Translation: CASSFEAGRRNEQFF.

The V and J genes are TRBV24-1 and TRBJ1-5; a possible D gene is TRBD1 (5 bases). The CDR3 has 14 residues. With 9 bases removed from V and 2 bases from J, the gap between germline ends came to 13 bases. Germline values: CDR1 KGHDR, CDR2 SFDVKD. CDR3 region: CATAGGYGNQPQHF. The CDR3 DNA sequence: TGTGCCACCGCCGGGGGTTACGGCAATCAGCCCCAGCATTTT.

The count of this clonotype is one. The CDR3 here is CASSLGRTGELFF. Written as DNA, the CDR3 is TGCGCCAGCAGCTTGGGGCGCACCGGGGAGCTGTTTTTT. This chain connects TRBV5-1 to TRBJ2-2; no clear D gene. Trimming removed 0 bases from V and 4 bases from J, with 4 bases in between. This CDR3 region has 13 residues. Germline CDR1 is SGHRS and CDR2 is YFSETQ.

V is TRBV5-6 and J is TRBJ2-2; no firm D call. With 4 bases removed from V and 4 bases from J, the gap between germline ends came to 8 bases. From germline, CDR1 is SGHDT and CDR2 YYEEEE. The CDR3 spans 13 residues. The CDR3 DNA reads TGTGCCAGCAGCCTACAGTTCACCGGGGAGCTGTTTTTT. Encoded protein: CASSLQFTGELFF.

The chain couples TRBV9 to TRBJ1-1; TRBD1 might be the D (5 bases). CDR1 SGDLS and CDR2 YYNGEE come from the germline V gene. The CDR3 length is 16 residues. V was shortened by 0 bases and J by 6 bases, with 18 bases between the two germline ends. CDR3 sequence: CASSVDLGQGSAEAFF. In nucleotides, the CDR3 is TGTGCCAGCAGCGTAGATTTAGGGCAGGGAAGCGCTGAAGCTTTCTTT.

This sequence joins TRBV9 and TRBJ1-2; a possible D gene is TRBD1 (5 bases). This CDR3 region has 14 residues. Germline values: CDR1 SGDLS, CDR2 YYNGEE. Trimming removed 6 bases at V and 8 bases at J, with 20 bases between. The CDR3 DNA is TGTGCCAGCAACCCTGGGGAGGGGAGGGTAGGCTACACCTTC. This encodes CASNPGEGRVGYTF.

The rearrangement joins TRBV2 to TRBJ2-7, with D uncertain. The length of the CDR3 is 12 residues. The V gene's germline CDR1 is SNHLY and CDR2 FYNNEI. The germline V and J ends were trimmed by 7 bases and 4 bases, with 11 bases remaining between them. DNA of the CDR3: TGTGCCAGCACCCAAACCAGTTACGAGCAGTACTTC. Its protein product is CASTQTSYEQYF. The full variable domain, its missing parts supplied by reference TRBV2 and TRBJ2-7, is EPEVTQTPSHQVTQMGQEVILRCVPISNHLYFYWYRQILGQKVEFLVSFYNNEISEKSEIFDDQFSVERPDGSNFTLKIRSTKLEDSAMYFCASTQTSYEQYFGPGTRLTVT.

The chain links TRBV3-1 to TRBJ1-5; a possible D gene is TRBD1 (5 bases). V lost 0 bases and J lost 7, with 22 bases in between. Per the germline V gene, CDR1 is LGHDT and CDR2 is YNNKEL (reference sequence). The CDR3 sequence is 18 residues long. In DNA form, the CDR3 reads TGTGCCAGCAGCCAAGATGTGCAGGGTTTACGAGGAATGCAGCCCCAGCATTTT. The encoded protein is CASSQDVQGLRGMQPQHF.

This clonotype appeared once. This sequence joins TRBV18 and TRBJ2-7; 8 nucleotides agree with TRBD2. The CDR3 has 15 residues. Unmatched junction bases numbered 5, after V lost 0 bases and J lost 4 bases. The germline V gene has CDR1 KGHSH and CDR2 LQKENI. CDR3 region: CASSPPSGVNYEQYF. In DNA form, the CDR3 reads TGTGCCAGCTCACCACCTAGCGGGGTTAATTACGAGCAGTACTTC.

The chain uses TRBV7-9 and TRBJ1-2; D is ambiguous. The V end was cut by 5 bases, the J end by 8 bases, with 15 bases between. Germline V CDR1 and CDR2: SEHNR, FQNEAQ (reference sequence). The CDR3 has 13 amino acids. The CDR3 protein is CASSNNTLGGYTF. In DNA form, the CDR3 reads TGTGCCAGCAGCAATAACACCCTCGGGGGCTACACCTTC.

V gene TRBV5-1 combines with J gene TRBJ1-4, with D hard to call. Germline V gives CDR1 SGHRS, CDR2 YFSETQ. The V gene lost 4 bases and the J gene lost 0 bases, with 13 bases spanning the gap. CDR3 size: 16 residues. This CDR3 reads CASSGRNGATNEKLFF. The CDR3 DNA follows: TGCGCCAGCAGCGGTCGGAACGGTGCAACTAATGAAAAACTGTTTTTT.

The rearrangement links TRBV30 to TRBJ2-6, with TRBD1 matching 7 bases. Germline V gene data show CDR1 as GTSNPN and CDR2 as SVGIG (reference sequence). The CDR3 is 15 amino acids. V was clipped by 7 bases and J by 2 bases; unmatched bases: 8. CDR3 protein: CAFTGDGAGANVLTF. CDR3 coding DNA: TGTGCCTTCACAGGGGACGGGGCTGGGGCCAACGTCCTGACTTTC.

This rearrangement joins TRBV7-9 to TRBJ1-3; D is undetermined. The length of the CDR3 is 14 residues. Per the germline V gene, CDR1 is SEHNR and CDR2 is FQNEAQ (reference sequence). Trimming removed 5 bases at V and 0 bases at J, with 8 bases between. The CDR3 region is CASSPLFSGNTIYF. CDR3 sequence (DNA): TGTGCCAGCAGCCCCCTATTCTCTGGAAACACCATATATTTT.